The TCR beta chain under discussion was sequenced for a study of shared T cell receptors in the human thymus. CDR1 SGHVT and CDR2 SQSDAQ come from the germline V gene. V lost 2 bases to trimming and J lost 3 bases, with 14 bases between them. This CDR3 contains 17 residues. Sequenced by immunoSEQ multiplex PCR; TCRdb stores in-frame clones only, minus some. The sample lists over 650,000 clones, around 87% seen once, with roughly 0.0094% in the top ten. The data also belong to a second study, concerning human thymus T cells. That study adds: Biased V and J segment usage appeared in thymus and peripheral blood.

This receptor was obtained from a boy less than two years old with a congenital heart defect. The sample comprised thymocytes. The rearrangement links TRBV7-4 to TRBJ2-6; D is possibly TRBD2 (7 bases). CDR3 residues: CASSLSSRGHGANVLTF. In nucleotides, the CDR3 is TGTGCCAGCAGCTTAAGCTCGCGGGGGCATGGGGCCAACGTCCTGACTTTC.